The 18 T cell receptor beta chains presented below share a single source sample, sequenced in a study of lymphopenia after photon versus proton radiotherapy. Generated by immunoSEQ multiplex PCR, the TCRdb table keeps only in-frame clones and is missing some. The table shows 65,000 or so clones, with roughly nine tenths occurring only once. The starting material was peripheral blood, obtained from a patient treated with proton-based radiotherapy. The receptors were sampled from a man of 80 years or more with esophageal cancer.

The rearrangement joins TRBV5-1 to TRBJ2-3; 9 bases align to TRBD1. Germline trimming cut 4 bases from V and 0 bases from J; bases unmatched to any gene: 6. CDR1 SGHRS and CDR2 YFSETQ come from the germline V gene. The CDR3 sequence is 16 residues long. CDR3 residues: CASSQGQGRSTDTQYF. For the CDR3, the DNA is TGCGCCAGCAGCCAGGGACAGGGTCGGAGCACAGATACGCAGTATTTT.

The chain joins TRBV15 to TRBJ2-7; D remains ambiguous. Per germline, CDR1 LNHNV and CDR2 YYDKDF (reference sequence). CDR3 length: 14 amino acids. V was shortened by 0 bases and J by 5 bases, with 11 bases between the two germline ends. CDR3 coding DNA: TGTGCCACCAGCAGAGATACCGGTGTCCACGAGCAGTACTTC. Encoded protein: CATSRDTGVHEQYF.

V is TRBV11-2 and J is TRBJ2-7; D gene ambiguous. The CDR3 loop spans 11 amino acids. V lost 2 bases, J lost 6 bases, and 5 bases lay in between. Germline CDR1 is SGHAT and CDR2 is FQNNGV. For the CDR3, the DNA is TGTGCCAGCAGCTTACGCGGCGAGCAGTACTTC. This encodes CASSLRGEQYF.

This chain links TRBV27 with TRBJ2-7; TRBD2 agrees at 8 bases. The V gene's germline CDR1 is MNHEY and CDR2 SMNVEV (reference sequence). The trim removed 2 bases at V and 2 bases at J, leaving 2 bases unmatched. The CDR3 spans 14 residues. The CDR3 sequence: CASSLMGLAYEQYF. CDR3 DNA sequence: TGTGCCAGCAGTTTAATGGGACTAGCCTACGAGCAGTACTTC.

This clone showed up just once. The chain has TRBV7-2 and TRBJ2-1, with D unresolved. The CDR3 has 16 residues. From germline, CDR1 is SGHTA and CDR2 FQGNSA. The V gene lost 2 bases and the J gene lost 9 bases, with 20 bases spanning the gap. CDR3 coding DNA: TGTGCCAGCAGCTTAAGACTCTCCAAGGTTTCGCTTGAGCAGTTCTTC. This gives the protein CASSLRLSKVSLEQFF.

V gene TRBV6-1 combines with J gene TRBJ2-7; no definite D call. Germline CDR1 MNHNS, CDR2 SASEGT. The CDR3 length is 13 residues. The ends were cut back, 5 bases at V and 2 bases at J, with 10 bases in the middle. The CDR3 region is CASSYGRPYEQYF. Written as DNA, the CDR3 is TGTGCCAGCAGTTATGGCAGGCCCTACGAGCAGTACTTC.

CDR3 protein: CASSLEGASGSVYNEQFF. The CDR3, as DNA: TGTGCCAGCAGCTTGGAAGGGGCTAGCGGGAGTGTCTACAATGAGCAGTTCTTC. The V and J genes are TRBV5-6 and TRBJ2-1; TRBD2 agrees at 10 bases. CDR3 length: 18 residues. J gave up 3 bases and V 0 bases, and 9 bases lay outside the gene matches. Germline V CDR1 and CDR2: SGHDT, YYEEEE.

The V gene is TRBV11-2, the J gene TRBJ2-5; possible D gene TRBD2, 6 bases. V lost 5 bases and J lost 7, with 8 bases in between. The CDR3 extends over 11 amino acids. Per the germline V gene, CDR1 is SGHAT and CDR2 is FQNNGV. The CDR3 sequence is CASSPGGTQYF. CDR3 bases: TGTGCCAGCAGCCCCGGGGGGACCCAGTACTTC.

The CDR3 DNA is TGTGCCAGCAGCTTGGTGACAGGGATTGTCTCTGGGGCCAACGTCCTGACTTTC. Its translation is CASSLVTGIVSGANVLTF. The chain joins TRBV5-5 to TRBJ2-6, with 7 positions matching TRBD1. V was clipped by 0 bases and J by 0 bases; unmatched bases: 6. This CDR3 has 18 residues. Germline V gives CDR1 SGHKS, CDR2 YYEKEE (reference sequence).

V is TRBV5-4 and J is TRBJ2-7; D is tentatively TRBD1 or TRBD2 (6 bases each). The CDR3 runs to 14 residues. The V gene lost 1 base and the J gene lost 5 bases, with 13 bases spanning the gap. CDR1 is SGHNT, CDR2 YYREEE, per germline (reference sequence). The DNA for the CDR3 is TGTGCCAGCAGCTTGACCGGGGGCTGGAACGAGCAGTACTTC. This gives the protein CASSLTGGWNEQYF.

J is TRBJ2-1 and V is TRBV18, with TRBD2 identical over 8 bases. The germline gives CDR1 KGHSH, CDR2 LQKENI. The CDR3 totals 15 residues. The V segment lost 4 bases and the J segment 8 bases; nucleotides outside the gene matches: 10. This CDR3 is CASSRAAGVIDEQFF. In DNA, the CDR3 is TGTGCCAGCTCACGGGCAGCGGGAGTTATCGATGAGCAGTTCTTC.

The chain links TRBV11-2 to TRBJ2-4, with 12 bases matching TRBD1. V was clipped by 3 bases and J by 4 bases; unmatched bases: 7. CDR1 is SGHAT and CDR2 is FQNNGV in the germline V gene. CDR3 size: 17 residues. The CDR3 reads CASSFPPGQGAKNIQYF. The CDR3 DNA follows: TGTGCCAGCAGCTTTCCACCGGGACAGGGGGCAAAAAACATTCAGTACTTC.

This clone was found once. V usage is TRBV5-1 and J usage is TRBJ1-5, with 9 bases matching TRBD1. The CDR3 loop spans 14 amino acids. The J segment lost 4 bases and the V segment lost 4 bases, leaving 3 bases of the junction unmatched. Germline V gives CDR1 SGHRS, CDR2 YFSETQ. CDR3 nucleotide sequence: TGCGCCAGCAGCGCGACAGGGGGGAATCAGCCCCAGCATTTT. Its translation: CASSATGGNQPQHF.

Turning to this clone: Other DNA sequences from this sample encode an identical CDR3 as well. The chain recombines TRBV5-1 with TRBJ2-1, with D perhaps matching TRBD2 (6 bases). Germline CDR1 is SGHRS and CDR2 is YFSETQ. The V gene lost 2 bases and the J gene lost 9 bases, with 6 bases spanning the gap. The CDR3 runs 11 residues. The CDR3 nucleotides read TGCGCCAGCAGCTTAGCGGGTGAGCAGTTCTTC. Translating gives CASSLAGEQFF.

V and J are TRBV30 and TRBJ1-5; no definite D call. Germline values: CDR1 GTSNPN, CDR2 SVGIG (reference sequence). Trimming shortened V by 3 bases and J by 0 bases, and 3 bases separated the two germline ends. The CDR3 spans 12 residues. The CDR3 sequence: CAWSDSNQPQHF. The DNA of the CDR3 is TGTGCCTGGAGCGATAGCAATCAGCCCCAGCATTTT.

The table lists this clone with a few counts. This sample includes further DNA sequences coding for the same CDR3. This chain joins TRBV6-5 and TRBJ1-1, with D uncertain. The CDR3 extends over 14 amino acids. Germline V gives CDR1 MNHEY, CDR2 SVGAGI. Trimming left V 6 bases short and J 3 bases short, with 14 bases between. CDR3 residues: CASRSRVEDTEAFF. As DNA, the CDR3 is TGTGCCAGCAGGTCGCGGGTGGAAGACACTGAAGCTTTCTTT.

The chain couples TRBV7-9 to TRBJ1-2; D not certain. In germline, CDR1 is SEHNR, CDR2 FQNEAQ (reference sequence). CDR3 size: 13 residues. V was pared by 1 base and J by 8 bases, with 11 bases between. Written as DNA, the CDR3 is TGTGCCAGCAGCTTAGTCGGAACCGAGGGCTACACCTTC. Translated, it gives CASSLVGTEGYTF.

The sample holds one count of this clone. The chain links TRBV11-2 to TRBJ2-1; tentative D call: TRBD2 (5 bases). Germline values: CDR1 SGHAT, CDR2 FQNNGV. The CDR3 consists of 17 residues. The V end was cut by 2 bases, the J end by 8 bases, with 22 bases between. As DNA, the CDR3 is TGTGCCAGCAGCTTAACAAACGGAGGAGGACCTTCGGATGAGCAGTTCTTC. Translating it yields CASSLTNGGGPSDEQFF.